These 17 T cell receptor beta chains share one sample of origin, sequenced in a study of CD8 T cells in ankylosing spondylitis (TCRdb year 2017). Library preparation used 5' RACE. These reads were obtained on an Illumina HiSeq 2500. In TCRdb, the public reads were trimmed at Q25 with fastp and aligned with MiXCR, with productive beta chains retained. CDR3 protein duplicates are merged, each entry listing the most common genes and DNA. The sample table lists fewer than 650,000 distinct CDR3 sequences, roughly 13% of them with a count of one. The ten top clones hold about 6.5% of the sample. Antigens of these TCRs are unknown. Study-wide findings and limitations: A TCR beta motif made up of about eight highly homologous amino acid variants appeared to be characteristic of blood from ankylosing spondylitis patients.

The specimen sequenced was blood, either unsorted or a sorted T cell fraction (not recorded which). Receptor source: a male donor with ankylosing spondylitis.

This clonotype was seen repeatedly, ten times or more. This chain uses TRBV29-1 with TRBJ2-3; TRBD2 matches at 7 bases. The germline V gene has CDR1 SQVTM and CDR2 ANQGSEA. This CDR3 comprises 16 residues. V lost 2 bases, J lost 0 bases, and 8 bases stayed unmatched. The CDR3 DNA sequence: TGCAGCGTTGAATTGGCGCGGGAGCGCAGCACAGATACGCAGTATTTT. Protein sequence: CSVELARERSTDTQYF.

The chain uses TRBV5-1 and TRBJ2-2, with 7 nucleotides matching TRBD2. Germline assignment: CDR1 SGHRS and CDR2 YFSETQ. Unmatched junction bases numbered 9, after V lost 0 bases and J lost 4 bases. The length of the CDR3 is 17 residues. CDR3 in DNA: TGCGCCAGCAGCTTGGGGCCTCAAGGGACTACCACCGGGGAGCTGTTTTTT. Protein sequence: CASSLGPQGTTTGELFF.

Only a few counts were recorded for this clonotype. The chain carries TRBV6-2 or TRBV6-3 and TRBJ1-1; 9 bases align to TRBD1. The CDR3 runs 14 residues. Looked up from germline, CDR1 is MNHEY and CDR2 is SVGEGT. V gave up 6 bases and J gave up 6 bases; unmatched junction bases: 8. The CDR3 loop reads CASRRQGDGAEAFF. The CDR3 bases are TGTGCCAGCAGACGACAGGGGGATGGGGCTGAAGCTTTCTTT.

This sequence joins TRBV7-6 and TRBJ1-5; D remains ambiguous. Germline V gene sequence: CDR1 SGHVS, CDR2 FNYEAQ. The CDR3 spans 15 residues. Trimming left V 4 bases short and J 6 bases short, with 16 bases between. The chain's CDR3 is CASSSTQSIGQPQHF. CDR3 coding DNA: TGTGCCAGCAGCTCCACACAAAGTATCGGTCAGCCCCAGCATTTT.

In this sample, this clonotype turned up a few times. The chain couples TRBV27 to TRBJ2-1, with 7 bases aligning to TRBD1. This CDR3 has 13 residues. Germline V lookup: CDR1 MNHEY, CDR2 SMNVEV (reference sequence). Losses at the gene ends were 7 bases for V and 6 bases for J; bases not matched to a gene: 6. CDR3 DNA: TGTGCCAGCACCAGGGGACAGTTCAATGAGCAGTTCTTC. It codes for CASTRGQFNEQFF.

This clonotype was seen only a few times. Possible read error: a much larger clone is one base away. The CDR3 coding sequence is TGTGCCAGCAGCTTAGCCTACTACGAGCAGTACTTC. Its translation is CASSLAYYEQYF. The chain couples TRBV11-2 to TRBJ2-7; D not resolved. Germline-derived CDR1 and CDR2 are SGHAT and FQNNGV. The V end lost 1 base, the J end lost 3 bases, and 4 bases lay between the germline ends. There are 12 residues in the CDR3.

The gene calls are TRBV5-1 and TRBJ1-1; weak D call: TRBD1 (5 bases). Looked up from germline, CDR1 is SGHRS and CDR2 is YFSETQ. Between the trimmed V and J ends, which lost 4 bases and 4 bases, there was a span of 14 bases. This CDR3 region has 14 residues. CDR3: CASSSRDGGTEAFF. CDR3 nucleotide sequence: TGCGCCAGCAGCAGCAGGGACGGGGGCACTGAAGCTTTCTTT.

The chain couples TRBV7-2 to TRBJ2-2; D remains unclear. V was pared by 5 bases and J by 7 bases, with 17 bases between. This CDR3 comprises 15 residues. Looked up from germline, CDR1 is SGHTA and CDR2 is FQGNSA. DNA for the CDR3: TGTGCCAGCAGCCTACCCCGAACACGACACGGGGAGCTGTTTTTT. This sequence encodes CASSLPRTRHGELFF.

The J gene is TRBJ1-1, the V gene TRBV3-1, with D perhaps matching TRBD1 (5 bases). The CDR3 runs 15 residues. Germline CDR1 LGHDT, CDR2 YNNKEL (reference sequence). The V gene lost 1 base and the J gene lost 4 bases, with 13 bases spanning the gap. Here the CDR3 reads CASSQGYGGGTEAFF. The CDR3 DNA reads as TGTGCCAGCAGCCAAGGATACGGGGGGGGCACTGAAGCTTTCTTT.

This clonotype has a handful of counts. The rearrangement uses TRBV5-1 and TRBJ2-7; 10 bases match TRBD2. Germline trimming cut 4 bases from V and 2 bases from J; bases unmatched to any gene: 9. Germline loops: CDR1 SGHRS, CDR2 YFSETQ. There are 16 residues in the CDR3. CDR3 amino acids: CASSPGGLAGAYEQYF. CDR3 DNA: TGCGCCAGCAGCCCTGGGGGGCTAGCGGGAGCCTACGAGCAGTACTTC.

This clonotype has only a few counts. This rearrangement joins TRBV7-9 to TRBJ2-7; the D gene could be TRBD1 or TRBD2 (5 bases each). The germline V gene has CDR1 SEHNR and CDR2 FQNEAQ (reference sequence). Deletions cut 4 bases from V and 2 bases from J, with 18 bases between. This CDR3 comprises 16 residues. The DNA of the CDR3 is TGTGCCAGCAGCTACCGTGAGGGGCGAAGTCCCTACGAGCAGTACTTC. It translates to CASSYREGRSPYEQYF.

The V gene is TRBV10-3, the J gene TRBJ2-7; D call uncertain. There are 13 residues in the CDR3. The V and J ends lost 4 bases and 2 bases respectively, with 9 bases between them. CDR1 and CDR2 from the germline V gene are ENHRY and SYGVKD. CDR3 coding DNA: TGTGCCATCAGTGGAGACTCTACCTACGAGCAGTACGTC. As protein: CAISGDSTYEQYV.

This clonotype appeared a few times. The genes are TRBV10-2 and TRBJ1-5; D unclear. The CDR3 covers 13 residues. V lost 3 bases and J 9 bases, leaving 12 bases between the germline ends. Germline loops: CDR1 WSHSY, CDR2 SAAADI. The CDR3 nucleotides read TGCGCCAGCAGTGACCCAGCTTCGGGGCCCCAGCATTTT. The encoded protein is CASSDPASGPQHF.

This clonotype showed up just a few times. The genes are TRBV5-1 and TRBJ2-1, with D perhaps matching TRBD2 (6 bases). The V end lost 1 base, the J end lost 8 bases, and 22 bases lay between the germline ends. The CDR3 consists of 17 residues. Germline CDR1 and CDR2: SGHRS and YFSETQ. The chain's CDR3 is CASSLIGSAGRGDEQFF. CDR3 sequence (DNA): TGCGCCAGCAGCTTGATAGGTTCGGCGGGGCGAGGGGATGAGCAGTTCTTC.

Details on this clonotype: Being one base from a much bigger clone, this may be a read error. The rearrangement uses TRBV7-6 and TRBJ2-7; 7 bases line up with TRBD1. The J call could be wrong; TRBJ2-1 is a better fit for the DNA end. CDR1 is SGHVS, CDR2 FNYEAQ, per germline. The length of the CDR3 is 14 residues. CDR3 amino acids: CASSSPGQSYEQFF. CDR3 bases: TGTGCCAGCAGCTCCCCGGGACAGTCCTACGAGCAGTTCTTC.

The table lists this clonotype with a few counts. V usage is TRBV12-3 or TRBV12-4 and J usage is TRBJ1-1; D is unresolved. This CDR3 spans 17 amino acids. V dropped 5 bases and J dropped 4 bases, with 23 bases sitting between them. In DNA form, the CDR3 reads TGTGCCAGCAGTCCCTTCAGTCCGGCAGCCACGAGCACTGAAGCTTTCTTT. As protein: CASSPFSPAATSTEAFF.

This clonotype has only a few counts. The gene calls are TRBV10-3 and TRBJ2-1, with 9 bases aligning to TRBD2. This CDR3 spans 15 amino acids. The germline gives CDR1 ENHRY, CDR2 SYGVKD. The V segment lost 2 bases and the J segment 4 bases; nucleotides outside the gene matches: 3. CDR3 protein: CAISEVLAGYNEQFF. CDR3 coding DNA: TGTGCCATCAGTGAGGTGCTAGCGGGGTACAATGAGCAGTTCTTC.